A single sample gave rise to the 13 T cell receptor beta chains below, sequenced in a study of T cell responses to AZD1222 COVID-19 vaccine. Profiled with immunoSEQ multiplex PCR; TCRdb holds only in-frame clones, not every one. The table records 45,000 to 65,000 clones, around nine tenths of them present only once. The material sequenced was peripheral blood, taken on day 0 of AZD1222 vaccination. The receptors derive from an adult in good health.

The gene calls are TRBV19 and TRBJ1-2; 7 nucleotides match TRBD1. V lost 7 bases and J lost 4; bases outside the gene matches: 9. Germline V lookup: CDR1 LNHDA, CDR2 SQIVND (reference sequence). This CDR3 has 14 residues. The CDR3 DNA sequence: TGTGCCAGTACCTCGACAGGGAGGGGCTATGGCTACACCTTC. Its protein product is CASTSTGRGYGYTF.

The chain carries TRBV5-5 and TRBJ2-7; 13 bases map to TRBD2. The CDR3 is 17 amino acids. Trimming cost V 3 bases and J 0 bases; bases outside gene matches: 6. Looked up from germline, CDR1 is SGHKS and CDR2 is YYEKEE (reference sequence). CDR3 region: CASSWGLAGRNSYEQYF. CDR3 DNA: TGTGCCAGCAGCTGGGGACTAGCGGGAAGGAACTCCTACGAGCAGTACTTC.

V gene TRBV2 combines with J gene TRBJ2-5; tentatively, D is TRBD1 or TRBD2 (5 bases each). Germline CDR1 is SNHLY and CDR2 is FYNNEI. The CDR3 is 12 amino acids. V was shortened by 6 bases and J by 7 bases, with 12 bases between the two germline ends. The CDR3 DNA reads as TGTGCCAGCAGGGGGACCATCGGGACCCAGTACTTC. Encoded protein: CASRGTIGTQYF.

This sequence joins TRBV3-1 (or the pseudogene TRBV3-2) and TRBJ2-5; D is unclear. This CDR3 comprises 10 residues. Trimming shortened V by 0 bases and J by 7 bases, and 0 bases separated the two germline ends. From germline, CDR1 is LGHDT and CDR2 YNNKEL (reference sequence). CDR3 residues: CASSQETQYF. The CDR3, as DNA: TGTGCCAGCAGCCAAGAGACCCAGTACTTC.

V usage is TRBV29-1 and J usage is TRBJ2-7, with 10 bases identical to TRBD1. The CDR3 covers 13 residues. Germline CDR1 SQVTM, CDR2 ANQGSEA. The ends lost 6 bases at V and 4 bases at J; junction bases unmatched: 6. CDR3 DNA sequence: TGCAGCGTAAGCAGGGACAGGGGTTACGAGCAGTACTTC. Residues: CSVSRDRGYEQYF.

The chain has TRBV5-1 and TRBJ2-2; no clear D. This CDR3 comprises 13 residues. Looked up from germline, CDR1 is SGHRS and CDR2 is YFSETQ. V was shortened by 0 bases and J by 8 bases, with 8 bases between the two germline ends. The CDR3 protein is CASSLVPVGELFF. The CDR3 region has the DNA TGCGCCAGCAGCTTGGTCCCGGTGGGGGAGCTGTTTTTT.

This chain connects TRBV7-9 to TRBJ2-5, with D perhaps matching TRBD1 (6 bases). CDR1 is SEHNR, CDR2 FQNEAQ, per germline (reference sequence). V dropped 7 bases and J dropped 5 bases, with 20 bases sitting between them. The CDR3 is 15 amino acids. The CDR3 protein is CASTTTQGRWETQYF. CDR3 nucleotide sequence: TGTGCCAGCACCACTACCCAGGGGCGGTGGGAGACCCAGTACTTC.

The J gene is TRBJ2-1, the V gene TRBV29-1, with TRBD2 matching over 13 bases. There are 14 residues in the CDR3. Trimming at V came to 6 bases and at J to 8 bases, leaving 7 bases not matched to a gene. CDR1 is SQVTM, CDR2 ANQGSEA, per germline. The CDR3 bases are TGCAGCGTACTAGCGGGAGGGCGTGGCTATGAGCAGTTCTTC. This codes for CSVLAGGRGYEQFF.

The gene calls are TRBV28 and TRBJ1-1; no firm D call. The length of the CDR3 is 15 residues. Germline lookup yields CDR1 MDHEN and CDR2 SYDVKM. V was trimmed by 2 bases and J by 1 base, leaving 11 bases between them. The CDR3 spells CASSLLPHQNTEAFF. The CDR3 bases are TGTGCCAGCAGTTTACTCCCTCACCAGAACACTGAAGCTTTCTTT.

The table lists this clone with a count of one. The CDR3 DNA sequence: TGTGCCAGCAGTGACTCAACGGCTAACTATGGCTACACCTTC. Translating it yields CASSDSTANYGYTF. V usage is TRBV6-4 and J usage is TRBJ1-2; D uncertain. Trimming shortened V by 0 bases and J by 0 bases, and 5 bases separated the two germline ends. Germline V gene data show CDR1 as MRHNA and CDR2 as SNTAGT. This CDR3 is 14 amino acids long.

The V gene is TRBV5-1, the J gene TRBJ2-7; TRBD2 agrees at 8 bases. The CDR3 runs 15 residues. Germline V lookup: CDR1 SGHRS, CDR2 YFSETQ. V trimming: 1 base; J trimming: 0 bases; junction bases outside the gene matches: 3. In DNA, the CDR3 is TGCGCCAGCAGCTTGAGCGGGGGACCCTCCTACGAGCAGTACTTC. It yields the protein CASSLSGGPSYEQYF.

V usage is TRBV5-5 and J usage is TRBJ1-1; a weak D match, TRBD1 (5 bases). The CDR3 runs 14 residues. CDR1 and CDR2 from the germline V gene are SGHKS and YYEKEE (reference sequence). V was pared by 3 bases and J by 1 base, with 10 bases between. CDR3 nucleotides: TGTGCCAGCAGCTCCGGGACTTCGAACACTGAAGCTTTCTTT. Its protein product is CASSSGTSNTEAFF.

The V call is TRBV7-9, the J call TRBJ1-1; D is unresolved. CDR1 and CDR2 from the germline V gene are SEHNR and FQNEAQ (reference sequence). The CDR3 is 14 residues long. V shed 1 base and J shed 5 bases, with 11 bases lying between them. CDR3 coding DNA: TGTGCCAGCAGCTTAGAGACGGGGTGGACTGAAGCTTTCTTT. This gives the protein CASSLETGWTEAFF.